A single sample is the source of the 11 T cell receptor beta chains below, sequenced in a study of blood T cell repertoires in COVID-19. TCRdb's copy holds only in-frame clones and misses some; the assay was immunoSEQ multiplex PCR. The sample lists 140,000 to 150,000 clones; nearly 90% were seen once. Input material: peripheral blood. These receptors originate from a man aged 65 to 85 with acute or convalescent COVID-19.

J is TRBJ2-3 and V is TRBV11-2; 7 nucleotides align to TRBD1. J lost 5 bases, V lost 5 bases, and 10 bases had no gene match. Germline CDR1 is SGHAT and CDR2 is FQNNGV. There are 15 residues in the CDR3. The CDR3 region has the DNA TGTGCCAGCAGCCGACAGGGAACAGGGATAGATACGCAGTATTTT. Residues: CASSRQGTGIDTQYF.

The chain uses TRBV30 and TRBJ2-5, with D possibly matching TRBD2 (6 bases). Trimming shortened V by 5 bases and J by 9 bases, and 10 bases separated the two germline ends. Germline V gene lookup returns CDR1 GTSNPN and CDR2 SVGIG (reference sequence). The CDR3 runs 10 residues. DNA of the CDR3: TGTGCCTGGGGGGAGGCCTCCCAGTACTTC. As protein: CAWGEASQYF.

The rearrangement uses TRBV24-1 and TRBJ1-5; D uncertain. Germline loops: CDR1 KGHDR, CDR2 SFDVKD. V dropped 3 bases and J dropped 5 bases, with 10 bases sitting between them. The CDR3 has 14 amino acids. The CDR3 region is CATSDPNSDQPQHF. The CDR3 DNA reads TGTGCCACCAGTGATCCTAACTCGGATCAGCCCCAGCATTTT.

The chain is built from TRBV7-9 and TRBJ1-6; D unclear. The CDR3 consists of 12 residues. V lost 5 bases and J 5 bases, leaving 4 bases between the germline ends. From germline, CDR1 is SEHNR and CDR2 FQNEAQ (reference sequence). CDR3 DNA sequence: TGTGCCAGCAGCCCTAATAATTCACCCCTCCACTTT. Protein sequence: CASSPNNSPLHF.

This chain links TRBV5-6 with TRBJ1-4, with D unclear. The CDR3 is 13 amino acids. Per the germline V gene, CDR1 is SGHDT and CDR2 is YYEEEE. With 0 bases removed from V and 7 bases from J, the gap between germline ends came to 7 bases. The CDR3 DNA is TGTGCCAGCAGCTTGGATGCGGTTGAAAAACTGTTTTTT. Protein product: CASSLDAVEKLFF.

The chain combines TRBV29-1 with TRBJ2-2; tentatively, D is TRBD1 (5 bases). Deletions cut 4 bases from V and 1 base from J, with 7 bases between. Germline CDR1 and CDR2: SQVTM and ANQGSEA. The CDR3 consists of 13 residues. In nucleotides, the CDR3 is TGCAGCGTTGGACAGATGAACACCGGGGAGCTGTTTTTT. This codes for CSVGQMNTGELFF.

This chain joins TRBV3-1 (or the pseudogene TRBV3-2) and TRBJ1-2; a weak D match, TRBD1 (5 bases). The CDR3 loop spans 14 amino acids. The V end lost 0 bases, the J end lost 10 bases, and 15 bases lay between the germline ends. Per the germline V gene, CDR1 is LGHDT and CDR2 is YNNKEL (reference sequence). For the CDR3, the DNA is TGTGCCAGCAGCCAAGAGGCAACAGGCAATGACTACACCTTC. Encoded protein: CASSQEATGNDYTF.

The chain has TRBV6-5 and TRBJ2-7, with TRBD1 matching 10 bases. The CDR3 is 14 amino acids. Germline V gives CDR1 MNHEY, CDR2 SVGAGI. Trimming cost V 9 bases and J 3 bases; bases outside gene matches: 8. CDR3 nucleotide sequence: TGTGCCAGTGCTATCCGGGACAGGGGCTACGAGCAGTACTTC. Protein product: CASAIRDRGYEQYF.

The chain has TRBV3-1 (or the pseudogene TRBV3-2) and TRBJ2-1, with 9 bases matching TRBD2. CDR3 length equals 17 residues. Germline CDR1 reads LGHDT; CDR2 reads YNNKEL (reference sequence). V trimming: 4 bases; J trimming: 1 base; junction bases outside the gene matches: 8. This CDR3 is CASSPYKAGGSYNEQFF. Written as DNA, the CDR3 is TGTGCCAGCAGCCCCTATAAGGCGGGAGGGTCCTACAATGAGCAGTTCTTC.

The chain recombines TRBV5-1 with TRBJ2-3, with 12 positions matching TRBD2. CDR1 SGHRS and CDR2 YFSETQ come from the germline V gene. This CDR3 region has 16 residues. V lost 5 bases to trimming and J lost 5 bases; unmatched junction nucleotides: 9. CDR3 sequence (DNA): TGCGCCAGCAGTCCCGGACTAGCGGGAATCGGAGATACGCAGTATTTT. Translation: CASSPGLAGIGDTQYF.

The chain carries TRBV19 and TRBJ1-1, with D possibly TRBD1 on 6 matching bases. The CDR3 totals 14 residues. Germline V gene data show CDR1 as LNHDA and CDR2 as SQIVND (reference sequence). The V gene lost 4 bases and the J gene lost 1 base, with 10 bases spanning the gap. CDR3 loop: CASSRTVSNTEAFF. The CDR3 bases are TGTGCCAGTAGTAGGACAGTTTCGAACACTGAAGCTTTCTTT. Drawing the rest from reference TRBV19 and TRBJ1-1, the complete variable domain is DGGITQSPKYLFRKEGQNVTLSCEQNLNHDAMYWYRQDPGQGLRLIYYSQIVNDFQKGDIAEGYSVSREKKESFPLTVTSAQKNPTAFYLCASSRTVSNTEAFFGQGTRLTVV.